This section outlines one T cell receptor (beta chain) sequence together with its context. What it binds is not known. Libraries were prepared by immunoSEQ multiplex PCR; TCRdb keeps only in-frame clonotypes and omits some of them. The sample carries 350,000 to 400,000 clones, around 91% recorded once. The sample is drawn from a study of Ad26.COV2.S vaccination and SARS-CoV-2 variants. Overall study findings and caveats: TCR breadth and depth analyses may have underestimated total T cell responses.

There are 14 residues in the CDR3. Germline lookup yields CDR1 MDHEN and CDR2 SYDVKM. The J segment lost 3 bases and the V segment lost 6 bases, leaving 7 bases of the junction unmatched. The treatment here: roughly 19 received Ad26.COV2.S at low or high dose, single or two shots; about 5 received placebo; per-sample allocation not given. Day 63 after the first vaccine or placebo injection was the time point for sampling. Donor was an adult aged 18-55 years in Boston. The sample consisted of peripheral blood, taken in a trial of Ad26.COV2.S vaccine versus placebo. The sequence was obtained from a person aged 18-65 years who received the Ad26.COV2.S COVID-19 vaccine or a placebo. The V gene is TRBV28, the J gene TRBJ2-7; 8 nucleotides match TRBD1. The CDR3 region is CASRLAGGYYEQYF. CDR3 DNA: TGTGCCAGCAGGCTTGCAGGGGGCTACTACGAGCAGTACTTC. Looking up the rest from reference TRBV28 and TRBJ2-7 gives the full variable domain: DVKVTQSSRYLVKRTGEKVFLECVQDMDHENMFWYRQDPGLGLRLIYFSYDVKMKEKGDIPEGYSVSREKKERFSLILESASTNQTSMYLCASRLAGGYYEQYFGPGTRLTVT.